Presented here are 9 T cell receptor beta chains from one specimen sequenced in a study of T cell responses to AZD1222 COVID-19 vaccine. Clones were sequenced by immunoSEQ multiplex PCR, and TCRdb holds only the in-frame ones, with some missing. The sample holds 70,000 or so clones; 80% to 85% are singletons and the top ten take 9.5% to 13%. The material sequenced was peripheral blood, taken on day 0 of AZD1222 vaccination. These receptors originate from an adult in good health.

V is TRBV9 and J is TRBJ2-5; D perhaps matches TRBD1 (5 bases). This CDR3 comprises 17 residues. Per the germline V gene, CDR1 is SGDLS and CDR2 is YYNGEE. Trimming took off 6 bases at V and 1 base at J, with 22 bases between the two ends. The CDR3 DNA reads as TGTGCCAGCACCATTTCAGGGTCGGGCGATAGCCAAGAGACCCAGTACTTC. This codes for CASTISGSGDSQETQYF.

The chain joins TRBV5-8 to TRBJ2-1; D is perhaps TRBD1 (6 bases). CDR3 length equals 14 residues. Germline assignment: CDR1 SGHTS and CDR2 YDEGEE. V was shortened by 5 bases and J by 4 bases, with 13 bases between the two germline ends. The CDR3 protein is CASSAPGVYNEQFF. As DNA, the CDR3 is TGTGCCAGCAGTGCCCCAGGGGTTTACAATGAGCAGTTCTTC.

This clone was seen a few times. J is TRBJ1-5 and V is TRBV19, with 7 bases fitting TRBD1. With V trimmed by 4 bases and J by 2 bases, 14 bases remained unmatched. This CDR3 comprises 18 residues. Germline V gene sequence: CDR1 LNHDA, CDR2 SQIVND (reference sequence). The CDR3 DNA is TGTGCCAGTAGTACAACCAGACTGCAGGGGGAAGGCAATCAGCCCCAGCATTTT. Translated, it gives CASSTTRLQGEGNQPQHF.

The chain joins TRBV9 to TRBJ2-5, with TRBD2 identical over 11 bases. The germline V gene encodes CDR1 SGDLS and CDR2 YYNGEE. J was trimmed by 1 base and V by 2 bases; bases with no gene match: 7. The CDR3 length is 17 residues. CDR3: CASSVATGTSGQETQYF. Here the CDR3 DNA reads TGTGCCAGCAGCGTCGCCACCGGGACTAGCGGCCAAGAGACCCAGTACTTC.

This sequence joins TRBV5-5 and TRBJ1-1; D is uncertain. V was cut by 0 bases and J by 6 bases, with 12 bases left in between. CDR1 is SGHKS, CDR2 YYEKEE, per germline (reference sequence). The CDR3 totals 14 residues. The DNA for the CDR3 is TGTGCCAGCAGCTTGGCCCTATCGGGATCTGAAGCTTTCTTT. It is translated as CASSLALSGSEAFF. Drawing the rest from reference TRBV5-5 and TRBJ1-1, the complete variable domain is DAGVTQSPTHLIKTRGQQVTLRCSPISGHKSVSWYQQVLGQGPQFIFQYYEKEERGRGNFPDRFSARQFPNYSSELNVNALLLGDSALYLCASSLALSGSEAFFGQGTRLTVV.

J is TRBJ2-7 and V is TRBV28; TRBD2 matches 9 bases. J lost 0 bases, V lost 5 bases, and 8 bases had no gene match. Germline CDR1 MDHEN, CDR2 SYDVKM. This CDR3 is 16 amino acids long. The CDR3, as DNA: TGTGCCAGCAGTCCTCCAGCGGGGGGTTTCTCCTACGAGCAGTACTTC. This translates into CASSPPAGGFSYEQYF.

This clone was recorded once. This sequence joins TRBV11-2 and TRBJ2-1; no firm D call. The ends were cut back, 5 bases at V and 3 bases at J, with 11 bases in the middle. Germline V gene sequence: CDR1 SGHAT, CDR2 FQNNGV. The CDR3 consists of 14 residues. The CDR3 sequence is CASSPPTGYNEQFF. CDR3 bases: TGTGCCAGCAGCCCCCCGACCGGCTACAATGAGCAGTTCTTC. The variable domain in full, completed from reference TRBV11-2 and TRBJ2-1, reads EAGVAQSPRYKIIEKRQSVAFWCNPISGHATLYWYQQILGQGPKLLIQFQNNGVVDDSQLPKDRFSAERLKGVDSTLKIQPAKLEDSAVYLCASSPPTGYNEQFFGPGTRLTVL.

V usage is TRBV5-1 and J usage is TRBJ2-3, with D tentatively TRBD2 (5 bases). V was cut by 0 bases and J by 4 bases, with 15 bases left in between. This CDR3 is built from 16 residues. Looked up from germline, CDR1 is SGHRS and CDR2 is YFSETQ. This CDR3 is CASSLVGLHGADTQYF. The CDR3 DNA reads as TGCGCCAGCAGCTTGGTTGGGCTCCACGGGGCAGATACGCAGTATTTT.

V and J are TRBV6-2 or TRBV6-3 and TRBJ1-5, with a possible D match to TRBD1 (5 bases). Trimming took off 1 base at V and 6 bases at J, with 7 bases between the two ends. Germline assignment: CDR1 MNHEY and CDR2 SVGEGT. The CDR3 contains 13 residues. CDR3 amino acids: CASSYLGVQPQHF. The CDR3 DNA sequence: TGTGCCAGCAGTTACTTGGGGGTTCAGCCCCAGCATTTT.